Reported below is one T cell receptor (beta chain). This record comes from a study of blood T cell repertoires in COVID-19. Turning to the study itself: Sites in the United States, Italy and Spain provided acute and convalescent COVID-19 samples.

Original methodology: Amplified reference gene primers provided the basis for estimating nucleated cell counts. TCRdb keeps only in-frame clones here, not all; method: immunoSEQ multiplex PCR. V and J calls and clone size come straight from that table; D and trimming were deduced from the DNA. The sample yields 250,000 to 350,000 clones, roughly 87% seen once. The CDR3 totals 17 residues. Germline-derived CDR1 and CDR2 are SGHTA and FQGNSA. V shed 5 bases and J 3 bases; nucleotides not matched to a gene: 13. This receptor was identified in a woman between 50 and 59 years old who had recovered from COVID-19. The chain combines TRBV7-2 with TRBJ1-2; 9 positions match TRBD1. Sequenced input: peripheral blood. The CDR3 sequence: CASSISKGQGEDYGYTF. The CDR3 DNA reads TGTGCCAGCAGCATCTCGAAGGGACAGGGTGAAGACTATGGCTACACCTTC.